These 15 T cell receptor beta chains came from one sample sequenced in a study of blood T cells in healthy people across ages. A second PCR of 7 to 11 cycles used a sample-barcoded 5' primer and a J-beta primer mix. One entry per CDR3 protein results from TCRdb running MiXCR on the 5' RACE reads. The sample includes more than 1,000,000 distinct CDR3 sequences, approximately 25% seen only once; the top ten take approximately 0.7%. These data were also reused for a study on T cells of mothers and their children.

The sample was blood. Receptors were obtained from a girl aged 2 to 9 in good health.

This clonotype was detected a few times. CDR3 sequence reads: CAISDYYSNQPQHF. CDR3 nucleotide sequence: TGTGCCATCAGTGATTATTATAGCAATCAGCCCCAGCATTTT. V gene TRBV10-3 combines with J gene TRBJ1-5; D not certain. Germline V gives CDR1 ENHRY, CDR2 SYGVKD. With 3 bases removed from V and 0 bases from J, the gap between germline ends came to 6 bases. This CDR3 region has 14 residues.

The V and J genes are TRBV6-5 and TRBJ2-5; 9 bases agree with TRBD2. The better agreement between TRBJ2-1 and the DNA end casts doubt on the J call. The germline CDR1 and CDR2 sequences are MNHEY and SVGAGI. The length of the CDR3 is 16 residues. DNA of the CDR3: TGTGCCAGCAGTTACTCGAAGAGTGGCGGGAGGGATGAGCAGTTCTTC. This translates into CASSYSKSGGRDEQFF.

The V gene is TRBV7-9, the J gene TRBJ2-3; a weak D match, TRBD2 (6 bases). CDR3 size: 16 residues. Between the trimmed V and J ends, which lost 3 bases and 3 bases, there was a span of 16 bases. Germline assignment: CDR1 SEHNR and CDR2 FQNEAQ (reference sequence). Here the CDR3 reads CASSFGSASYTDTQYF. As DNA, the CDR3 is TGTGCCAGCAGCTTCGGGAGCGCTAGTTATACAGATACGCAGTATTTT.

V gene TRBV20-1 combines with J gene TRBJ2-5; D not resolved. V lost 3 bases to trimming and J lost 3 bases, with 8 bases between them. Germline-derived CDR1 and CDR2 are DFQATT and SNEGSKA (reference sequence). The CDR3 is made up of 12 amino acids. The CDR3 nucleotides are TGCAGTGCTAGTAGACGAGAAGAGACCCAGTACTTC. Amino acids: CSASRREETQYF.

The chain recombines TRBV4-3 with TRBJ1-4; D is perhaps TRBD1 (5 bases). Germline values: CDR1 LGHNA, CDR2 YSLEER. This CDR3 has 15 amino acids. Trimming stripped 5 bases from V and 3 bases from J, with 13 bases between. The CDR3 region has the DNA TGCGCCAGCAGCGAAGTGGGGGACCCTAATGAAAAACTGTTTTTT. As protein: CASSEVGDPNEKLFF.

The V gene is TRBV15, the J gene TRBJ1-1; D is uncertain. In germline, CDR1 is LNHNV, CDR2 YYDKDF (reference sequence). The CDR3 is 14 residues long. Trimming shortened V by 8 bases and J by 0 bases, and 13 bases separated the two germline ends. Written as DNA, the CDR3 is TGTGCCACCGGAAGTGGTCCCATGAACACTGAAGCTTTCTTT. This codes for CATGSGPMNTEAFF.

This clonotype is classed as medium-sized. This chain connects TRBV4-1 to TRBJ2-5; maybe TRBD2 (5 bases). Per germline, CDR1 MGHRA and CDR2 YSYEKL. Trimming stripped 1 base from V and 2 bases from J, with 14 bases between. The CDR3 contains 16 residues. DNA for the CDR3: TGCGCCAGCAGCCAAGTCGAGCGGCCTACTCAAGAGACCCAGTACTTC. Amino acid sequence: CASSQVERPTQETQYF.

Only a few counts were recorded for this clonotype. This chain uses TRBV24-1 with TRBJ2-5; TRBD1 agrees at 8 bases. The J call may be mistaken, given a closer DNA end match to TRBJ2-7. CDR1 is KGHDR and CDR2 is SFDVKD in the germline V gene. The CDR3 has 15 residues. The CDR3 region has the DNA TGTGCCACCTCGGAATCGGGGACAGGCTCCTACGAGCAGTACTTC. Translated: CATSESGTGSYEQYF.

There are many counts of this clonotype. V is TRBV7-9 and J is TRBJ2-7; D uncertain. V was pared by 3 bases and J by 4 bases, with 7 bases between. CDR1 and CDR2 from the germline V gene are SEHNR and FQNEAQ (reference sequence). This CDR3 spans 12 amino acids. CDR3 loop: CASSFPAYEQYF. The CDR3 coding sequence is TGTGCCAGCAGCTTTCCGGCGTACGAGCAGTACTTC.

This clonotype was counted many times. The V and J genes are TRBV4-3 and TRBJ2-7; D gene uncertain. Germline CDR1 and CDR2: LGHNA and YSLEER. This CDR3 comprises 14 residues. Trimming stripped 0 bases from V and 3 bases from J, with 9 bases between. The CDR3 sequence is CASSQDRGGYEQYF. CDR3 in DNA: TGCGCCAGCAGCCAAGATCGTGGTGGCTACGAGCAGTACTTC.

The rearrangement links TRBV4-1 to TRBJ1-1; D remains unclear. The germline gives CDR1 MGHRA, CDR2 YSYEKL. Trimming took off 7 bases at V and 1 base at J, with 7 bases between the two ends. This CDR3 contains 12 residues. The CDR3 reads CASIARNTEAFF. The CDR3 DNA sequence: TGCGCCAGCATTGCTAGGAACACTGAAGCTTTCTTT.

This clonotype was picked up many times. The genes are TRBV7-2 and TRBJ2-1; TRBD2 aligns across 7 bases. V was clipped by 3 bases and J by 0 bases; unmatched bases: 2. CDR1 and CDR2 (germline): SGHTA, FQGNSA. The CDR3 runs 15 residues. The CDR3 DNA sequence: TGTGCCAGCAGCTTGGCGGGAGCCTCCTACAATGAGCAGTTCTTC. Amino acid sequence: CASSLAGASYNEQFF.

The chain couples TRBV9 to TRBJ1-2; no clear D. Trimming pared 0 bases from V and 3 bases from J, leaving 6 bases between. The germline gives CDR1 SGDLS, CDR2 YYNGEE. The CDR3 covers 13 residues. This CDR3 is CASSVAEDYGYTF. The CDR3 DNA sequence: TGTGCCAGCAGCGTAGCAGAGGACTATGGCTACACCTTC.

This clonotype appeared a few times. The chain couples TRBV3-1 to TRBJ1-4, with D unresolved. Germline CDR1 and CDR2: LGHDT and YNNKEL (reference sequence). This CDR3 contains 13 residues. The V and J ends lost 0 bases and 11 bases respectively, with 10 bases between them. CDR3 residues: CASSQDLMGKLFF. The CDR3 coding sequence is TGTGCCAGCAGCCAAGATCTTATGGGGAAACTGTTTTTT.

This chain joins TRBV29-1 and TRBJ2-1; possibly TRBD2 for D (6 bases). CDR1 and CDR2 (germline): SQVTM, ANQGSEA. This CDR3 is built from 16 residues. The V end was cut by 2 bases, the J end by 12 bases, with 26 bases between. The chain's CDR3 is CSVELPGDIKRDRQFF. In DNA form, the CDR3 reads TGCAGCGTTGAACTCCCGGGAGACATTAAAAGAGACAGGCAGTTCTTC.